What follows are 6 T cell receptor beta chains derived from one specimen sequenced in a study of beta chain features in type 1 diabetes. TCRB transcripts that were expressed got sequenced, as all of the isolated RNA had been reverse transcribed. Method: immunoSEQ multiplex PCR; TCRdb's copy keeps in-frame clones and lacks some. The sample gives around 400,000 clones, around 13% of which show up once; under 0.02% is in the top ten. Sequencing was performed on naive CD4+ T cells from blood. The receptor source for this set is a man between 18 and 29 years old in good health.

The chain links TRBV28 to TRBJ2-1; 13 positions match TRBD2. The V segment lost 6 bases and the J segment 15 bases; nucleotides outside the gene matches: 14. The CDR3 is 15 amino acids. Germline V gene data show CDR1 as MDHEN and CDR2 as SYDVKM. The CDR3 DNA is TGTGCCAGCAGGGATGGGACTAGCGGGACGCCCTGGGGGTTCTTC. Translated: CASRDGTSGTPWGFF. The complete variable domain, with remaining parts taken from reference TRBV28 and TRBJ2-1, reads DVKVTQSSRYLVKRTGEKVFLECVQDMDHENMFWYRQDPGLGLRLIYFSYDVKMKEKGDIPEGYSVSREKKERFSLILESASTNQTSMYLCASRDGTSGTPWGFFGPGTRLTVL.

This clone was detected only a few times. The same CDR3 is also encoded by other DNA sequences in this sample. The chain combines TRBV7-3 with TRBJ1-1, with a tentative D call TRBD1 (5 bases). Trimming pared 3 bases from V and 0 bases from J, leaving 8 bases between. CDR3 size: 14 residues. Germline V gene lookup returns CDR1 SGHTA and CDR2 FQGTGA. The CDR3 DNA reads TGTGCCAGCAGCTTGCAGGGCATGAACACTGAAGCTTTCTTT. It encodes CASSLQGMNTEAFF.

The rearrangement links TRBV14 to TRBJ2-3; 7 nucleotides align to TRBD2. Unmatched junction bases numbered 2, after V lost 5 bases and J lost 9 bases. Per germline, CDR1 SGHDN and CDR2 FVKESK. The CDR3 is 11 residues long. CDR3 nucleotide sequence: TGTGCCAGCAGCTGGGGGGGAACGCAGTATTTT. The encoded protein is CASSWGGTQYF.

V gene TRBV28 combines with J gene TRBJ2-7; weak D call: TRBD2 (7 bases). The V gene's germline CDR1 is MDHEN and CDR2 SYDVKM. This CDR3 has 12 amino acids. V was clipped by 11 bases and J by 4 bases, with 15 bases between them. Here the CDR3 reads CAYGGRGYEQYF. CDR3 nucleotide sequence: TGTGCCTACGGGGGGAGGGGGTACGAGCAGTACTTC.

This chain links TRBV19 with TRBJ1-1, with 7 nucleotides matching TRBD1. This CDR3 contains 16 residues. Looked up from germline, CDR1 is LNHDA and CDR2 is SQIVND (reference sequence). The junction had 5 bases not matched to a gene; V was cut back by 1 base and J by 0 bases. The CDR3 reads CASSIGTGNMNTEAFF. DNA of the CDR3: TGTGCCAGTAGTATAGGGACAGGCAACATGAACACTGAAGCTTTCTTT.

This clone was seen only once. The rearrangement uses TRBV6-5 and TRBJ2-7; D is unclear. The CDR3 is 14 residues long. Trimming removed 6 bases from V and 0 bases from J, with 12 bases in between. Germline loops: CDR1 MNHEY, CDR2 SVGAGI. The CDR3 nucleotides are TGTGCCAGCAGGAACTCAAGAGACTCCTACGAGCAGTACTTC. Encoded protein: CASRNSRDSYEQYF.